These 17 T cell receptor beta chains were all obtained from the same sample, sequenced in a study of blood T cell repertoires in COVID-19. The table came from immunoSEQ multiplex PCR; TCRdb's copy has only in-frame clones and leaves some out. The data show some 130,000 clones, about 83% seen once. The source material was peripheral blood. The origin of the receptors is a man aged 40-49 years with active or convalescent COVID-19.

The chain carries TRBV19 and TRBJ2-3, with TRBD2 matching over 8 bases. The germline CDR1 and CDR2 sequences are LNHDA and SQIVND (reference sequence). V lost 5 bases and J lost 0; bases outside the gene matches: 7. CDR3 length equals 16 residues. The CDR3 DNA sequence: TGTGCCAGTAGTCCGGGCGGGACTAGGAGCACAGATACGCAGTATTTT. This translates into CASSPGGTRSTDTQYF.

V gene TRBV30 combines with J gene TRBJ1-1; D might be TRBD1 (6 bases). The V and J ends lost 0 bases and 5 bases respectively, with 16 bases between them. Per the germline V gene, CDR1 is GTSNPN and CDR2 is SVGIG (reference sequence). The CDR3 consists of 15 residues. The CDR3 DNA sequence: TGTGCCTGGAGTGTCGTAGCAGGGGATTGGACTGAAGCTTTCTTT. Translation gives CAWSVVAGDWTEAFF.

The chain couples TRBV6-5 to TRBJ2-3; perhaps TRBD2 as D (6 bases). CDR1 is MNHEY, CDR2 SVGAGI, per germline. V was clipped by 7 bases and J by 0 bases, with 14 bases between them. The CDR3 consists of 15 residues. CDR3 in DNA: TGTGCCAGCACCCCCATCCGGGGGAGCACAGATACGCAGTATTTT. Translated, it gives CASTPIRGSTDTQYF.

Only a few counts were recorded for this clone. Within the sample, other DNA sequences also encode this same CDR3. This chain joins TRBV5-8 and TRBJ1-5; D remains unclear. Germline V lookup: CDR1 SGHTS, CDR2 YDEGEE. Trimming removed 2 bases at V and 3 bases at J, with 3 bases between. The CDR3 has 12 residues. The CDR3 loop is CASSFLNQPQHF. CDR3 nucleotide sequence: TGTGCCAGCAGCTTCCTCAATCAGCCCCAGCATTTT.

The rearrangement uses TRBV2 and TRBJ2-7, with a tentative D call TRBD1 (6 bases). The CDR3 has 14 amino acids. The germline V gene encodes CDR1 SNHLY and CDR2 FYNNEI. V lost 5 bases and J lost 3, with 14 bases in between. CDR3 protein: CASSKQGINYEQYF. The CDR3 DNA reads TGTGCCAGCAGTAAACAGGGAATCAACTACGAGCAGTACTTC.

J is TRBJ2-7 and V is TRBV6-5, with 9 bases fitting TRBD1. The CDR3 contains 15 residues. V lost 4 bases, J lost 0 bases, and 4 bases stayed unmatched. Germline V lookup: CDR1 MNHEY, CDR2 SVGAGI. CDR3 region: CASSSDRGGSYEQYF. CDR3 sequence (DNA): TGTGCCAGCAGTTCGGACAGGGGAGGCTCCTACGAGCAGTACTTC.

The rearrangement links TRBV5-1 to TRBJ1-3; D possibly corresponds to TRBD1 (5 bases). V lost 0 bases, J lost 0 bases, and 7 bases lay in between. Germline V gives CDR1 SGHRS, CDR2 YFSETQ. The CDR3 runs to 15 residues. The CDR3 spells CASSLEQDSGNTIYF. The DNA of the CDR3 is TGCGCCAGCAGCTTGGAACAGGACTCTGGAAACACCATATATTTT.

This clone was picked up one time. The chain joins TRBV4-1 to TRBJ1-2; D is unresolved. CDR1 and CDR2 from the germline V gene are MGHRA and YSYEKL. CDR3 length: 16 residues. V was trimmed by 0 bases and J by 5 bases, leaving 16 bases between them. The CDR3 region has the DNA TGCGCCAGCAGCCAAGACGGGAACACAAGGCTTTATGGCTACACCTTC. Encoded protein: CASSQDGNTRLYGYTF.

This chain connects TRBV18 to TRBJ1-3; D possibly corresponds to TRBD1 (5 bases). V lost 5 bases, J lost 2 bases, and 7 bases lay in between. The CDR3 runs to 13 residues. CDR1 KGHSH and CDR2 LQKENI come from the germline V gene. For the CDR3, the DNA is TGTGCCAGCTCATCAGGGACTGGAAACACCATATATTTT. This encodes CASSSGTGNTIYF. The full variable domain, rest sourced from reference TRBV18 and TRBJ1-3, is NAGVMQNPRHLVRRRGQEARLRCSPMKGHSHVYWYRQLPEEGLKFMVYLQKENIIDESGMPKERFSAEFPKEGPSILRIQQVVRGDSAAYFCASSSGTGNTIYFGEGSWLTVV.

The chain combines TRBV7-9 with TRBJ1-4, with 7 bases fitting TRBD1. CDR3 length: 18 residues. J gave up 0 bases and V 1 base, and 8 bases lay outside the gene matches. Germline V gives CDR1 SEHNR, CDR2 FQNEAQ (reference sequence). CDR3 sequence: CASSLDRGGFATNEKLFF. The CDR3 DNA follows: TGTGCCAGCAGCTTAGACAGGGGAGGATTTGCAACTAATGAAAAACTGTTTTTT.

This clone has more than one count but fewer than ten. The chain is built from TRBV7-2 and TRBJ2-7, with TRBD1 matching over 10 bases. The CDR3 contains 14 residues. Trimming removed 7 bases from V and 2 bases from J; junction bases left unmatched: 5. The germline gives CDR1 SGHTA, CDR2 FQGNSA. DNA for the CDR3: TGTGCCAGCAACTTTGGGACAGGGGCCTACGAGCAGTACTTC. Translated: CASNFGTGAYEQYF.

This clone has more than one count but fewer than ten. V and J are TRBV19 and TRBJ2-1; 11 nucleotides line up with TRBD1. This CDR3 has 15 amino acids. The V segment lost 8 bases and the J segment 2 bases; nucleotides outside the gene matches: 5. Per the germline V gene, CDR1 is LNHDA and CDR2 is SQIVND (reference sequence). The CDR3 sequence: CASHEGQGAYNEQFF. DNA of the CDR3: TGTGCCAGTCACGAGGGACAGGGGGCCTACAATGAGCAGTTCTTC. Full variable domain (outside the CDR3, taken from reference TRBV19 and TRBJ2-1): DGGITQSPKYLFRKEGQNVTLSCEQNLNHDAMYWYRQDPGQGLRLIYYSQIVNDFQKGDIAEGYSVSREKKESFPLTVTSAQKNPTAFYLCASHEGQGAYNEQFFGPGTRLTVL.

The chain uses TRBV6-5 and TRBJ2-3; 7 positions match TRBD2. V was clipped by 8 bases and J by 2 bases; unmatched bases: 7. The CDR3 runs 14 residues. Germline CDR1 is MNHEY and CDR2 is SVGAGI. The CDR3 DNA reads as TGTGCCAGCCGGGGGGAAAGCTTCACAGATACGCAGTATTTT. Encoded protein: CASRGESFTDTQYF.

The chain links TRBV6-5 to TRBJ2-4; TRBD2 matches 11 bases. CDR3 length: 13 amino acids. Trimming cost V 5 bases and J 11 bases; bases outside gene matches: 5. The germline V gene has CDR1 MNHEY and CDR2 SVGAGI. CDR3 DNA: TGTGCCAGCAGTCGGACTAGCGGGTATGTTCAGTACTTC. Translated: CASSRTSGYVQYF.

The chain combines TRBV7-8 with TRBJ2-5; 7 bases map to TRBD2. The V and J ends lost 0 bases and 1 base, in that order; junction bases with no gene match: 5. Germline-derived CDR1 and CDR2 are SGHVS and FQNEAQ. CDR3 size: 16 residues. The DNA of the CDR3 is TGTGCCAGCAGCTTAGCAAGATCGGGGGGCCAAGAGACCCAGTACTTC. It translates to CASSLARSGGQETQYF.

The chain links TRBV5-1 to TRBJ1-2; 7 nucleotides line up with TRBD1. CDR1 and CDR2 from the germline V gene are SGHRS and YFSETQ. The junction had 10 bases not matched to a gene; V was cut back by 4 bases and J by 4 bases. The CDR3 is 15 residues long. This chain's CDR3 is CASSEGARGTYGYTF. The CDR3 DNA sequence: TGCGCCAGCAGCGAGGGGGCGCGAGGGACCTATGGCTACACCTTC.

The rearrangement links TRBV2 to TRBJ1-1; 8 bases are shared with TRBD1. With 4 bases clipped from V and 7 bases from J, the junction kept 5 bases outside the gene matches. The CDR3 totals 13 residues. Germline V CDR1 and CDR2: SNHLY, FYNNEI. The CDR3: CASSADRGGEAFF. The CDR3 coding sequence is TGTGCCAGCAGTGCCGACAGGGGTGGTGAAGCTTTCTTT.